These T cell receptor beta chains were read from a single sample in a study of blood T cell repertoires in COVID-19. Clones were read by immunoSEQ multiplex PCR, and TCRdb kept only the in-frame ones, dropping some. The top ten clones hold roughly 4% of a sample with fewer than 350,000 clones, 89% of them seen once. The sequenced sample consisted of peripheral blood. The source of these receptors is a woman aged 55-69 years with COVID-19, enrolled during active disease. The CDR3 runs from the conserved cysteine through the conserved F or W. The order of the fields is D gene, V gene, clone size, J gene, CDR3 DNA, CDR3 protein. A D gene is named only where the DNA matches it firmly. Only some rows state a clone size, as once, few, many or a class for expanded clones.

TRBD1	TRBV7-9	NA	TRBJ1-6	TGTGCCAGCAGCTCTCGGACAGGGAGCTCCTATAATTCACCCCTCCACTTT	CASSSRTGSSYNSPLHF
TRBD2	TRBV29-1	NA	TRBJ2-3	TGCAGCGTTGTCGCTAGCGGGGGTAGGACGCAGTATTTT	CSVVASGGRTQYF
TRBD1	TRBV4-1	NA	TRBJ1-4	TGCGCCAGCAGTCAAGAATTGGGACAGGGGAGGGAAAAACTGTTTTTT	CASSQELGQGREKLFF
NA	TRBV2	once	TRBJ1-4	TGTGCCAGCAATTCCCGGGTAGGGGATGAAAAACTGTTTTTT	CASNSRVGDEKLFF
NA	TRBV9	NA	TRBJ1-1	TGTGCCAGCAGCGCCGAGGGGAGGGGCGAGACTGAAGCTTTCTTT	CASSAEGRGETEAFF
TRBD1	TRBV19	NA	TRBJ2-4	TGTGCCAGTAGTATAGAAATAACAGGGGCAGCCAAAAACATTCAGTACTTC	CASSIEITGAAKNIQYF
TRBD2	TRBV11-2	NA	TRBJ2-5	TGTGCCAGCAGCCCGCGAAAGGCGGGGGAAGAGACCCAGTACTTC	CASSPRKAGEETQYF
NA	TRBV19	NA	TRBJ2-3	TGTGCCAGTAGTAGAGGGACAACCCTCACAGATACGCAGTATTTT	CASSRGTTLTDTQYF
TRBD1	TRBV24-1	NA	TRBJ2-2	TGTGCCACATCGAAGGACAGGGGTAACACCGGGGAGCTGTTTTTT	CATSKDRGNTGELFF
NA	TRBV4-1	NA	TRBJ1-6	TGCGCCAGCAGCCAGGGGCTCAACACACCCCTCCACTTT	CASSQGLNTPLHF
TRBD2	TRBV5-1	NA	TRBJ2-1	TGCGCCAGCAGCTTGGGGACTAGCGGCTACAATGAGCAGTTCTTC	CASSLGTSGYNEQFF
NA	TRBV5-1	NA	TRBJ2-1	TGCGCCAGCAGCTGGGACTCTTCCGCGTACAATGAGCAGTTCTTC	CASSWDSSAYNEQFF
NA	TRBV28	NA	TRBJ1-4	TGTGCCAGCAGTTTTGCAGGGGCGAGTAATGAAAAACTGTTTTTT	CASSFAGASNEKLFF
NA	TRBV2	NA	TRBJ1-1	TGTGCCAGCAGGTACAGGGAGACAAGGGTGAACACTGAAGCTTTCTTT	CASRYRETRVNTEAFF
NA	TRBV7-8	NA	TRBJ1-5	TGTGCCAGCAGCTTAGCTCAGGGAGGGAGTGGGGTATATAGCAATCAGCCCCAGCATTTT	CASSLAQGGSGVYSNQPQHF
NA	TRBV5-5	NA	TRBJ1-5	TGTGCCAGCAGTTTAACTCAGGGCCAGCCCCAGCATTTT	CASSLTQGQPQHF
TRBD1	TRBV6-2/TRBV6-3	NA	TRBJ1-2	TGTGCCAGCAGTACGGGACAGGGCTATGGCTACACCTTC	CASSTGQGYGYTF
NA	TRBV5-1	NA	TRBJ2-1	TGCGCCAGCAGAGAGGGATACAATGAGCAGTTCTTC	CASREGYNEQFF
NA	TRBV14	NA	TRBJ2-1	TGTGCCAGCAGCCGACGGGGTGACTCCACGGTCTACAATGAGCAGTTCTTC	CASSRRGDSTVYNEQFF
TRBD1	TRBV6-6	NA	TRBJ1-5	TGTGCCAGCGGGACAGGGGATGGTCAGCCCCAGCATTTT	CASGTGDGQPQHF
NA	TRBV24-1	NA	TRBJ2-1	TGTGCCACCGCGAACGCCCCGAGCTCCTACAATGAGCAGTTCTTC	CATANAPSSYNEQFF
NA	TRBV6-5	NA	TRBJ2-7	TGTGCCAGCAGTTCCCGTTCAGGGTCCGGTTCCTACGAGCAGTACTTC	CASSSRSGSGSYEQYF
NA	TRBV19	once	TRBJ1-2	TGTGCCAGTAGTCTCATCGTTACAGGGAACTATGGCTACACCTTC	CASSLIVTGNYGYTF
NA	TRBV3-1/TRBV3-2	NA	TRBJ2-7	TGTGCCAGCAGCCCTGGCCCCGGGAAGAGTTACGAGCAGTACTTC	CASSPGPGKSYEQYF
NA	TRBV28	once	TRBJ1-5	TGTGCCAGCAGTTTGGTTCAGGGTCGCGGACAGCCCCAGCATTTT	CASSLVQGRGQPQHF
TRBD1	TRBV27	NA	TRBJ2-7	TGTGCCAGCAGTCGGGTCCCGGGACAGGGGTTTTACGAGCAGTACTTC	CASSRVPGQGFYEQYF
NA	TRBV29-1	NA	TRBJ2-1	TGCAGCGTTGAAGAACATTACAATGAGCAGTTCTTC	CSVEEHYNEQFF
NA	TRBV5-1	NA	TRBJ2-1	TGCGCCAGCAGCTTGACATTCGATGAGCAGTTCTTC	CASSLTFDEQFF
NA	TRBV28	NA	TRBJ1-1	TGTGCCATCGCTGAATCCGGACAGTTGATAAACACTGAAGCTTTCTTT	CAIAESGQLINTEAFF
TRBD2	TRBV4-2	NA	TRBJ2-7	TGTGCCAGCAGCCAAGATCCAGCGGGGGGACTCGAGCAGTACTTC	CASSQDPAGGLEQYF
NA	TRBV28	NA	TRBJ1-2	TGTGCCATTAGGACAGAGAACTATGGCTACACCTTC	CAIRTENYGYTF
TRBD2	TRBV19	NA	TRBJ2-3	TGTGCCAGTAGTATCCCCCCGACTAGCGGGGGGGGGTCTAGCACAGATACGCAGTATTTT	CASSIPPTSGGGSSTDTQYF
TRBD2	TRBV4-2	NA	TRBJ2-3	TGTGCCAGCAGCCACCCTCTCGCGGGGGGGCTTGAAGATACGCAGTATTTT	CASSHPLAGGLEDTQYF
NA	TRBV12-3/TRBV12-4	NA	TRBJ1-1	TGTGCCAGCAGCAAGGACAGGAACACTGAAGCTTTCTTT	CASSKDRNTEAFF
TRBD1	TRBV5-1	NA	TRBJ2-5	TGCGCCAGCAGCTTAAAGTCCGGGACAGGGGCGCAAGAGACCCAGTACTTC	CASSLKSGTGAQETQYF
NA	TRBV19	NA	TRBJ1-4	TGTGCCAGTAGCAACACAGTCAATGAAAAACTGTTTTTT	CASSNTVNEKLFF
NA	TRBV5-1	NA	TRBJ1-1	TGCGCCAGCAGCCTGAGGGACTCCTCGAACACTGAAGCTTTCTTT	CASSLRDSSNTEAFF
NA	TRBV5-8	NA	TRBJ1-5	TGTGCCAGTCCTCCGGGACTGTATAGCAATCAGCCCCAGCATTTT	CASPPGLYSNQPQHF
NA	TRBV5-1	NA	TRBJ1-6	TGCGCCAGCAGCTTGGCTCGAGATTCGACAGGCCCCCCTTCACCCCTCCACTTT	CASSLARDSTGPPSPLHF